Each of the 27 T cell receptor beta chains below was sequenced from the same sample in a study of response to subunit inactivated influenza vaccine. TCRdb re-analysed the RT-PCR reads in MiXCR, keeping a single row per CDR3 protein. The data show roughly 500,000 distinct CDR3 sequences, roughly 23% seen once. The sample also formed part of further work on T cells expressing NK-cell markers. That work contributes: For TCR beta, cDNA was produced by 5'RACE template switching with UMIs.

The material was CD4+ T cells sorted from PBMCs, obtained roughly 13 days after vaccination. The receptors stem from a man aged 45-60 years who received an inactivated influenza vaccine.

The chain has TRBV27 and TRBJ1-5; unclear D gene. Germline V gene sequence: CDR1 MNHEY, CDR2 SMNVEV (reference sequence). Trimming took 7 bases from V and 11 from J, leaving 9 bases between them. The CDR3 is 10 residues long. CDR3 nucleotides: TGTGCCAGCAATGGCGAGGCCCAGCATTTT. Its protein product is CASNGEAQHF.

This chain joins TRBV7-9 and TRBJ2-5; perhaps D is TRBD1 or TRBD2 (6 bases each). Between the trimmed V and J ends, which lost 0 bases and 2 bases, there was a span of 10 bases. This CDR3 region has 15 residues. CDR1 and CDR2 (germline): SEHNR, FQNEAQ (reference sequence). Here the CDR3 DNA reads TGTGCCAGCAGCTTAGCAGGGGGGATACAAGAGACCCAGTACTTC. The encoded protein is CASSLAGGIQETQYF.

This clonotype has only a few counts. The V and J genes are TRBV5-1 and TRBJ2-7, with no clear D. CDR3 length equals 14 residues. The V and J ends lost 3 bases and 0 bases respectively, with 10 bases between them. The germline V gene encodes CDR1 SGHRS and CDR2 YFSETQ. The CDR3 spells CASSSRFSSYEQYF. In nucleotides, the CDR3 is TGCGCCAGCAGCTCCAGGTTCAGCTCCTACGAGCAGTACTTC.

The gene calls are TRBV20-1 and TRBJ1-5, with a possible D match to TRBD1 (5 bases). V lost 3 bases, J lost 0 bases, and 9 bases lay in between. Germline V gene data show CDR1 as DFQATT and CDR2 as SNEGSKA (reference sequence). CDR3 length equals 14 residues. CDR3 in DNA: TGCAGTGCTAGGGACATCTATAGCAATCAGCCCCAGCATTTT. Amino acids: CSARDIYSNQPQHF.

Here the CDR3 DNA reads TGTGCCAGCAGCTTGTTCCGAAATGAAAAACTGTTTTTT. Protein: CASSLFRNEKLFF. The J gene is TRBJ1-4, the V gene TRBV5-6, with D uncertain. The CDR3 consists of 13 residues. V gave up 1 base and J gave up 5 bases, with 6 bases separating them. CDR1 and CDR2 (germline): SGHDT, YYEEEE.

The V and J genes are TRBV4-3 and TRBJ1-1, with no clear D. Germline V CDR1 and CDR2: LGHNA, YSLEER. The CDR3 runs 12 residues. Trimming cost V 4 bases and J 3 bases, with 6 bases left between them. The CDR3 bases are TGCGCCAGCAGCCGCCCAGACACTGAAGCTTTCTTT. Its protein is CASSRPDTEAFF.

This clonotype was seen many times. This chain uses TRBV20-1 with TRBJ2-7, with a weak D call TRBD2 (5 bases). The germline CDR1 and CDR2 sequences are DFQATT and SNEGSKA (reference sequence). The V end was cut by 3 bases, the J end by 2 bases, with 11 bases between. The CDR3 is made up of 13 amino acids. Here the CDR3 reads CSASRAETYEQYF. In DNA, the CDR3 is TGCAGTGCTAGTCGAGCGGAAACCTACGAGCAGTACTTC.

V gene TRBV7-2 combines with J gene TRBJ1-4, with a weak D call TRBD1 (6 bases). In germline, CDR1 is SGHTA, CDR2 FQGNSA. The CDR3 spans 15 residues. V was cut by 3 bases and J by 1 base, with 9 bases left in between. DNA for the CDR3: TGTGCCAGCAGCTTGGAGGGGGTAACTAATGAAAAACTGTTTTTT. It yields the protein CASSLEGVTNEKLFF.

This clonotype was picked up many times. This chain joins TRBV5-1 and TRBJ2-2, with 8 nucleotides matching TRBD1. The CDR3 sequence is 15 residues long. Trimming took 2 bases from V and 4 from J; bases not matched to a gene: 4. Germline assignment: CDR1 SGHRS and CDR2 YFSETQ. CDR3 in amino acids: CASSFDRGGTGELFF. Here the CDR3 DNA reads TGCGCCAGCAGCTTCGACAGGGGAGGCACCGGGGAGCTGTTTTTT. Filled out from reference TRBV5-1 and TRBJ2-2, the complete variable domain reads KAGVTQTPRYLIKTRGQQVTLSCSPISGHRSVSWYQQTPGQGLQFLFEYFSETQRNKGNFPGRFSGRQFSNSRSEMNVSTLELGDSALYLCASSFDRGGTGELFFGEGSRLTVL.

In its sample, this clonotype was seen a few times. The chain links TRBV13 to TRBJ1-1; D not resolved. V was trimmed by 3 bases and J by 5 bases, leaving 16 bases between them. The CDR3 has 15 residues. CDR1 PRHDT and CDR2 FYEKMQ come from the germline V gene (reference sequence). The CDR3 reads CASSFPSDMGTEAFF. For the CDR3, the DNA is TGTGCCAGCAGCTTTCCCTCAGATATGGGTACTGAAGCTTTCTTT. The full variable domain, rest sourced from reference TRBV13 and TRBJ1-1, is AAGVIQSPRHLIKEKRETATLKCYPIPRHDTVYWYQQGPGQDPQFLISFYEKMQSDKGSIPDRFSAQQFSDYHSELNMSSLELGDSALYFCASSFPSDMGTEAFFGQGTRLTVV.

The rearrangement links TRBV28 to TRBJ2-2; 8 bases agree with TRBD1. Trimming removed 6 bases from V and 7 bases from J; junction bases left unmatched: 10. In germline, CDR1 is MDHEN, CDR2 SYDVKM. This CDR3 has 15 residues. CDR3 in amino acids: CASRLHRGYIGELFF. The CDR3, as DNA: TGTGCCAGCAGACTCCACAGGGGGTATATCGGGGAGCTGTTTTTT.

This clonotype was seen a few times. The CDR3 protein is CASSPRDRGLAGDYEQYF. The CDR3 DNA reads as TGCGCCAGCAGCCCCCGGGACAGGGGGCTAGCGGGGGACTACGAGCAGTACTTC. This chain connects TRBV5-1 to TRBJ2-7; 12 bases are shared with TRBD1. CDR1 is SGHRS and CDR2 is YFSETQ in the germline V gene. The trim removed 4 bases at V and 3 bases at J, leaving 14 bases unmatched. The CDR3 has 18 residues.

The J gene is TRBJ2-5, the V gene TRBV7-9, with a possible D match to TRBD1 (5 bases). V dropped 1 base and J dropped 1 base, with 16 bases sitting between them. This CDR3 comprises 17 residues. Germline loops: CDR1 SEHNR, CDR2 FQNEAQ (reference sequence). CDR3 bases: TGTGCCAGCAGCTTAGGAGGATGGCAGGGTCCCCAAGAGACCCAGTACTTC. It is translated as CASSLGGWQGPQETQYF.

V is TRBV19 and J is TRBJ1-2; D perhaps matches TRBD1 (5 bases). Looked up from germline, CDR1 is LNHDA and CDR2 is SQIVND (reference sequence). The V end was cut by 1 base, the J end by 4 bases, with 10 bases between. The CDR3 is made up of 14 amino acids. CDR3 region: CASSIGGTLYGYTF. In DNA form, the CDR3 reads TGTGCCAGTAGTATAGGGGGCACCCTCTATGGCTACACCTTC. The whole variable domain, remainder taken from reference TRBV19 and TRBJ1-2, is DGGITQSPKYLFRKEGQNVTLSCEQNLNHDAMYWYRQDPGQGLRLIYYSQIVNDFQKGDIAEGYSVSREKKESFPLTVTSAQKNPTAFYLCASSIGGTLYGYTFGSGTRLTVV.

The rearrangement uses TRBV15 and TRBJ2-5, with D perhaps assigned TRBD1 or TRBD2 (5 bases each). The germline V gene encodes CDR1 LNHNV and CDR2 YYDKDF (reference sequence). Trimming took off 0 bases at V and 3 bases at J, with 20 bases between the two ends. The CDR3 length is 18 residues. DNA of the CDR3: TGTGCCACCAGCAGAGAGAACCTGTTAAACTGGGGGAAAGAGACCCAGTACTTC. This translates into CATSRENLLNWGKETQYF.

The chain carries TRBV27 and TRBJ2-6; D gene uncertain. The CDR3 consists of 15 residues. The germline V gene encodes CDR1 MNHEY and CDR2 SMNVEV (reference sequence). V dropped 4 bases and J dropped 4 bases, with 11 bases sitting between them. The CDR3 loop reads CASSSPSVGANVLTF. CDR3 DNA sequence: TGTGCCAGCAGTTCGCCGAGCGTGGGGGCCAACGTCCTGACTTTC.

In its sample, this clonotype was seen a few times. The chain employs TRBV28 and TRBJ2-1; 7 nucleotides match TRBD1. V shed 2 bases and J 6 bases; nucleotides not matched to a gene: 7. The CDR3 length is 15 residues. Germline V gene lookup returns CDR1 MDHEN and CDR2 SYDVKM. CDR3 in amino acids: CASSLHDRALNEQFF. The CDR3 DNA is TGTGCCAGCAGTTTACATGACAGGGCCCTCAATGAGCAGTTCTTC.

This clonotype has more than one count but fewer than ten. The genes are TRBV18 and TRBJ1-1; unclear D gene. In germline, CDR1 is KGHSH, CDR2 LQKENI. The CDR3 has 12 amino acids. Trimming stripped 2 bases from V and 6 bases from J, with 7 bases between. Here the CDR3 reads CASSPRASEAFF. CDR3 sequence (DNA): TGTGCCAGCTCACCAAGGGCCTCTGAAGCTTTCTTT.

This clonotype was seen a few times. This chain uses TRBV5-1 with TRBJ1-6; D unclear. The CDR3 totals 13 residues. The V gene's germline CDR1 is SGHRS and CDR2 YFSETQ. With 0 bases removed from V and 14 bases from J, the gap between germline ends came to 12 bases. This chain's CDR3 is CASSLAFISALHF. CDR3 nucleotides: TGCGCCAGCAGCTTGGCCTTTATCTCGGCCCTCCACTTT.

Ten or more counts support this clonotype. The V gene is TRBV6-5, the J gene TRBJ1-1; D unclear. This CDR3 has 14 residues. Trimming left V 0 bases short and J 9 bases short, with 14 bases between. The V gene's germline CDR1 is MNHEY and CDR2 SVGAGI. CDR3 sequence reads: CASSYSDARTQAFF. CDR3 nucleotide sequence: TGTGCCAGCAGTTACTCCGACGCTAGGACTCAAGCTTTCTTT.

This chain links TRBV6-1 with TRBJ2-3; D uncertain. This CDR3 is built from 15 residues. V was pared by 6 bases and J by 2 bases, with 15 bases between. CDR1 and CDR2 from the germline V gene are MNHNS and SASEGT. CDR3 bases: TGTGCCAGCAGACCACGGGCAGCCTTCACAGATACGCAGTATTTT. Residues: CASRPRAAFTDTQYF.

DNA of the CDR3: TGTGCCAGCGACCGGGACAGGGGAGGGTATCAGCCCCAGCATTTT. Encoded protein: CASDRDRGGYQPQHF. The V and J genes are TRBV6-2 or TRBV6-3 and TRBJ1-5, with 10 bases that match TRBD1. CDR1 is MNHEY and CDR2 is SVGEGT in the germline V gene. J was trimmed by 5 bases and V by 8 bases; bases with no gene match: 9. The length of the CDR3 is 15 residues.

CDR3 coding DNA: TGTGCCAGCAGTTTTATGGGAAATTCACCCCTCCACTTT. Protein: CASSFMGNSPLHF. The chain employs TRBV12-3 or TRBV12-4 and TRBJ1-6; D is ambiguous. The germline V and J ends were trimmed by 3 bases and 7 bases, with 7 bases remaining between them. CDR3 length: 13 residues.

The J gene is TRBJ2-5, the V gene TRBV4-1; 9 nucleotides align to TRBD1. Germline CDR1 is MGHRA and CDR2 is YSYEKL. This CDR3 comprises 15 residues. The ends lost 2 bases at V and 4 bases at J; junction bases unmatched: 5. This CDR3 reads CASSQTGTGSETQYF. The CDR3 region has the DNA TGCGCCAGCAGCCAAACCGGGACAGGGTCAGAGACCCAGTACTTC.

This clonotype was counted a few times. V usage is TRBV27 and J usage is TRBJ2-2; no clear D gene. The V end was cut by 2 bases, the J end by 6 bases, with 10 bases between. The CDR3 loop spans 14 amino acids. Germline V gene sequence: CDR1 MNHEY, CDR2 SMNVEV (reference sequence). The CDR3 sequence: CASSLTKIPGELFF. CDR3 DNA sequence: TGTGCCAGCAGTTTAACGAAGATTCCCGGGGAGCTGTTTTTT.

CDR3 DNA: TGTGCCAGCAGCTATGGGAACACCGGGGAGCTGTTTTTT. Its translation is CASSYGNTGELFF. J is TRBJ2-2 and V is TRBV7-2; D gene unclear. CDR1 SGHTA and CDR2 FQGNSA come from the germline V gene. The length of the CDR3 is 13 residues. Deletions cut 4 bases from V and 1 base from J, with 4 bases between.

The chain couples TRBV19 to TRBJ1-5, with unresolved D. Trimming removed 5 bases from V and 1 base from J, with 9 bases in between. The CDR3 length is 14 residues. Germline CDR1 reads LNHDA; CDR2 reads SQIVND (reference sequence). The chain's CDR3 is CASSWVGSNQPQHF. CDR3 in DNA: TGTGCCAGTAGTTGGGTAGGGAGCAATCAGCCCCAGCATTTT.